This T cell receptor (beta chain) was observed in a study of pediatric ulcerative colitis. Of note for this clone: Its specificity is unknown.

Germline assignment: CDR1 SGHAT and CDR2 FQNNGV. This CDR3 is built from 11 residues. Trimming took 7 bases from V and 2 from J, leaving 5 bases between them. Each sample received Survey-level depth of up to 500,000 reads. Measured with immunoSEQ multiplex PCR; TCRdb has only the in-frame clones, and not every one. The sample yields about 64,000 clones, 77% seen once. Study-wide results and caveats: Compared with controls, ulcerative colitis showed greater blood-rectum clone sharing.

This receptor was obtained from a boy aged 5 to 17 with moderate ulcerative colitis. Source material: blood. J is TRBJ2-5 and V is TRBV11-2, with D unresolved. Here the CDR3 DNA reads TGTGCCAGCACAGTGCAAGAGACCCAGTACTTC. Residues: CASTVQETQYF. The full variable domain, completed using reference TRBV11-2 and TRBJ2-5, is EAGVAQSPRYKIIEKRQSVAFWCNPISGHATLYWYQQILGQGPKLLIQFQNNGVVDDSQLPKDRFSAERLKGVDSTLKIQPAKLEDSAVYLCASTVQETQYFGPGTRLLVL.